Described below is a single T cell receptor (beta chain) sequence and its context. The sample is drawn from a study of blood T cell repertoires in COVID-19. As handled by the study authors: Amplifying reference gene primers gave estimates of nucleated cell counts. TCRdb's copy holds only in-frame clones and misses some; the assay was immunoSEQ multiplex PCR. D and trimming were read from the DNA, whereas the V and J calls and clone size are those reported in that table. The table records about 200,000 clones, 88% of them present only once. Trimming took off 3 bases at V and 0 bases at J, with 12 bases between the two ends. There are 15 residues in the CDR3. Germline V lookup: CDR1 SGHTS, CDR2 YDEGEE.

Material: peripheral blood. The sequence derives from a man aged 18 to 29 with active or convalescent COVID-19. The gene calls are TRBV5-8 and TRBJ1-1, with D hard to call. The CDR3 reads CASSWTEFVNTEAFF. The DNA of the CDR3 is TGTGCCAGCAGCTGGACTGAGTTTGTGAACACTGAAGCTTTCTTT.